Described below is a single TCR beta chain sequence and its context. The clone's antigen remains unknown. The sample holds no much larger clone one base away, and base qualities are not on file. The data originate from a study of CD4+ T cells in melanoma (dated 2022 in TCRdb). At the level of the whole study: The study examined neoantigen-specific CD4+ T cells in human melanoma. Overall study results and their limits: Neoantigen-specific CD4+ T cells were reported to be correlated with the function of CD8+ T cells, macrophages and B cells. Neoantigen-specific CD4+ T cells in melanoma were reported to have a range of differentiation states.

The receptor library was made with the immunoSEQ multiplex PCR assay. The table comes from immuneACCESS by way of TCRdb, which keeps in-frame sequences with V and J called. Part of the clones is missing from these tables; in studies checked, under half for an unresolved V gene and the rest for unknown reasons. The sample profile shows some 110,000 clones; approximately 92% of them were found once. The ten largest clones take up about 3.5% of the sample. Patients with melanoma were used as donors. Its CDR3 holds 16 amino acids, cysteine through phenylalanine. The retained sequence is limited to the CDR3, 48 bases, with the frame set at the first base. V is reduced by 1 base and J by 3 bases, leaving a spacing of 15 bases between them. Based on the germline V gene (reference sequence), the CDR1 and CDR2 sequences are SSHAT and FNYEAQ.

Sequencing was done on a sample of peripheral blood. The chain is made from TRBV7-7 and TRBJ2-5; the D segment may tentatively be TRBD1 or TRBD2, each giving 6 matched bases. This TCR derives from a human donor with melanoma. The CDR3 region has the sequence CASSLGWGALEETQYF. Read as DNA, the sequence is TGTGCCAGCAGCTTAGGATGGGGGGCGCTTGAAGAGACCCAGTACTTC.